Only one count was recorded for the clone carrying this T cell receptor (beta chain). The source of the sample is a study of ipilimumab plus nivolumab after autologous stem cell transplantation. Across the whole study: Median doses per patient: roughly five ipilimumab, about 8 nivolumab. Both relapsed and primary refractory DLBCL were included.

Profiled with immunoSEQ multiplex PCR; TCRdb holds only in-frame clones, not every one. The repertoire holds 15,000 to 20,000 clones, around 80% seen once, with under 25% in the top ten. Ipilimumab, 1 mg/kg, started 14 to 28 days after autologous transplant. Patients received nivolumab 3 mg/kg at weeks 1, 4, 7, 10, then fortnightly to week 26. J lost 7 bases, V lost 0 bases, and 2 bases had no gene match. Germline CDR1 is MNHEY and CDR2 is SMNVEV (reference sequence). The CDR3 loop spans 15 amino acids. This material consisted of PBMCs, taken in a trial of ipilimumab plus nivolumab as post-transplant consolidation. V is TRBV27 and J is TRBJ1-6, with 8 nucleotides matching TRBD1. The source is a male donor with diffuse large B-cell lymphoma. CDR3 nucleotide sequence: TGTGCCAGCAGTTTATCAGGGACAGGAAATTCACCCCTCCACTTT. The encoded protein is CASSLSGTGNSPLHF.